This TCR beta chain was captured by sequencing in a study of OX40 agonist ivuxolimab in advanced cancers. Turning to the study itself: Among those enrolled, mean age was approximately 62 years (range about 23 to 90) and less than 90% were male.

As concerns this clone: Its antigen is undetermined.

V gave up 6 bases and J gave up 5 bases, with 16 bases separating them. Per the germline V gene, CDR1 is MDHEN and CDR2 is SYDVKM. The CDR3 consists of 15 residues. General observations from the study: CD4+ T cells averaged fewer expanded clones than CD8+ T cells.

This table comes from immunoSEQ multiplex PCR, and its TCRdb copy is limited to in-frame clones, with some not included. This table has 90,000 to 95,000 clones, 84% appearing once. Source: CD4+ or CD8+ T cells sorted from blood, taken in a trial of the OX40 agonist ivuxolimab. V gene TRBV28 combines with J gene TRBJ1-4, with D perhaps matching TRBD1 (6 bases). The source is an adult with an advanced solid tumor such as melanoma, head and neck, liver or kidney cancer. The CDR3 spells CASSASRGQNEKLFF. The CDR3 DNA follows: TGTGCCAGCAGCGCAAGCCGGGGGCAGAATGAAAAACTGTTTTTT.